This record concerns one T cell receptor beta chain sequence. Sequenced by immunoSEQ multiplex PCR; TCRdb stores in-frame clones only, minus some. The sample records 25,000 to 40,000 clones, 90% being singletons. This record belongs to a study of T cells in narcolepsy. The V segment lost 1 base and the J segment 5 bases; nucleotides outside the gene matches: 4. CDR1 is SEHNR and CDR2 is FQNEAQ in the germline V gene (reference sequence). The CDR3 is 16 residues long. The chain carries TRBV7-9 and TRBJ2-1, with TRBD2 matching over 11 bases. The receptor was derived from a human donor with narcolepsy. The source material was CD45RA- memory CD4+ T cells from PBMCs. The CDR3 region has the DNA TGTGCCAGCAGCTTAGTGACTAGCGGGGCACACAATGAGCAGTTCTTC. It codes for CASSLVTSGAHNEQFF.